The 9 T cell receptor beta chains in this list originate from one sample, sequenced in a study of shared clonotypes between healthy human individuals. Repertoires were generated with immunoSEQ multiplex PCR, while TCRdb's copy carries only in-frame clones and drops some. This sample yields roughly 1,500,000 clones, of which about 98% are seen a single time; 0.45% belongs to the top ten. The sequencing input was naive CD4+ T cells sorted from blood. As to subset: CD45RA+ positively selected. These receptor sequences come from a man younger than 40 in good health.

The CDR3 here is CASSFGRGESTQYF. CDR3 nucleotides: TGCGCCAGCAGCTTCGGGCGGGGTGAAAGCACGCAGTATTTT. The rearrangement joins TRBV5-1 to TRBJ2-3; D may be TRBD2 (6 bases). V lost 2 bases to trimming and J lost 9 bases, with 16 bases between them. The germline CDR1 and CDR2 sequences are SGHRS and YFSETQ. The CDR3 covers 14 residues.

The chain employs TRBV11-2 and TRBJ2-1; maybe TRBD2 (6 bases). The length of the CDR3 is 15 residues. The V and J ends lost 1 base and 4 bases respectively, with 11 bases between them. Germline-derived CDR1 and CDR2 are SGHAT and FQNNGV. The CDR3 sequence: CASSLAGAIYNEQFF. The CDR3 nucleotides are TGTGCCAGCAGCTTAGCGGGAGCTATATACAATGAGCAGTTCTTC.

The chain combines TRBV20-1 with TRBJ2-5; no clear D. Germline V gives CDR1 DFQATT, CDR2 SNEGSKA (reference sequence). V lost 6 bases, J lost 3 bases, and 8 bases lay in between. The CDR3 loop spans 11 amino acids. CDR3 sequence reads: CSAELEETQYF. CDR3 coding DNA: TGCAGTGCCGAACTCGAAGAGACCCAGTACTTC.

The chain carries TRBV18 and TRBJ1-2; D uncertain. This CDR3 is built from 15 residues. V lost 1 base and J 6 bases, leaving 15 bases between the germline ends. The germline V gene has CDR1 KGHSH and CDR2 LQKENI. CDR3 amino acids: CASSPLSGEGDGYTF. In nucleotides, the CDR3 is TGTGCCAGCTCACCACTATCGGGAGAAGGTGATGGCTACACCTTC.

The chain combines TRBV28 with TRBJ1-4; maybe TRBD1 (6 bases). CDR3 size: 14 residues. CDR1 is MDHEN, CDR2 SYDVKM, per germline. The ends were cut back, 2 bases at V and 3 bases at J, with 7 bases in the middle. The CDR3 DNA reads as TGTGCCAGCAGTTTAACAGGGCCTAATGAAAAACTGTTTTTT. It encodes CASSLTGPNEKLFF.

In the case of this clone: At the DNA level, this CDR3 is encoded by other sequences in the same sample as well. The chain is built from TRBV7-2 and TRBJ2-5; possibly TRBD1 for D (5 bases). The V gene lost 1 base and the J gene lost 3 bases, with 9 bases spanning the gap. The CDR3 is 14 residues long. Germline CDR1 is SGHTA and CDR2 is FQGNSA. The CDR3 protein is CASSLGTGKETQYF. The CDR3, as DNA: TGTGCCAGCAGCTTAGGTACAGGTAAAGAGACCCAGTACTTC.

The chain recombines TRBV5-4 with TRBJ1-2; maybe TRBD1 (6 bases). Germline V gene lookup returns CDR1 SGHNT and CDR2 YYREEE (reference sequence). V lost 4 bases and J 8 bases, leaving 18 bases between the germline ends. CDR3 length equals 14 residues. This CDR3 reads CASSPHQGRKGYTF. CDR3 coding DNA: TGTGCCAGCAGCCCTCATCAGGGGAGAAAGGGCTACACCTTC.

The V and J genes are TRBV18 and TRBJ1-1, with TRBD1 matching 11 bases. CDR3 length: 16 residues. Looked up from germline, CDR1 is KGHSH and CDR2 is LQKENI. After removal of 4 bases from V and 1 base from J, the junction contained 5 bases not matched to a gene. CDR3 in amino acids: CASSLGQGGWNTEAFF. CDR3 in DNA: TGTGCCAGCTCACTGGGACAGGGGGGTTGGAACACTGAAGCTTTCTTT.

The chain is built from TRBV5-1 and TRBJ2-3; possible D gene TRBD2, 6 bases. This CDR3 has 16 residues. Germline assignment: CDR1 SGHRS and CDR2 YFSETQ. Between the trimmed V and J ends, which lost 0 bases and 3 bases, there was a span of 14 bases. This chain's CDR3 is CASSLAGVGRTDTQYF. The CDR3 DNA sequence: TGCGCCAGCAGCTTGGCCGGAGTGGGGAGGACAGATACGCAGTATTTT.